Listed below are T cell receptor beta chains from one sample, sequenced in a study of T cell changes during pregnancy in multiple sclerosis. Sequencing was performed with immunoSEQ multiplex PCR; in TCRdb, only in-frame clones are kept and a portion is missing. The table shows over 60,000 clones, with 85% to 95% occurring only once. The sequencing here drew on peripheral blood, taken in the first trimester of pregnancy. Receptors were obtained from a female donor with multiple sclerosis, enrolled in a pregnancy study. Both conserved end residues are trimmed from each CDR3. D genes are given only for firm matches.

TRBD2,TRBV7-9,TRBJ2-1,ASSPFRREGAYNEQF
NA,TRBV28,TRBJ1-1,ASSPPQNTEAF
TRBD2,TRBV5-1,TRBJ2-1,ASSFGSGGPYNEQF
TRBD1,TRBV6-1,TRBJ2-7,ASSDTGTAYEQY
TRBD1,TRBV5-8,TRBJ2-7,ASSLDRGYPYEQY
NA,TRBV6-6,TRBJ1-3,ASSYSNNRVGNTIY
NA,TRBV9,TRBJ2-2,ASSSQIGVTGELF
NA,TRBV28,TRBJ1-2,ASRITGQGGGYT
TRBD1,TRBV2,TRBJ1-2,ATKQGEYGYT
NA,TRBV6-4,TRBJ2-1,ASSERDNNEQF
NA,TRBV7-9,TRBJ1-1,ASSLEYEAF
TRBD1,TRBV29-1,TRBJ2-6,SVGSAGGRTSGANVLT
NA,TRBV30,TRBJ1-2,AWSGASDTGYT
NA,TRBV5-4,TRBJ1-2,ASSLARGYYGYT
TRBD1,TRBV18,TRBJ1-5,ASSPLSTGIGNQPQH
NA,TRBV19,TRBJ1-5,ASSIRQDINQPQH
NA,TRBV9,TRBJ2-7,ASSVGHPGYEQY
TRBD2,TRBV6-4,TRBJ2-1,ASSDGYSGRYNEQF
NA,TRBV6-1,TRBJ1-3,ASSEAWALPGNTIY
TRBD2,TRBV28,TRBJ2-7,ASSLSSGTSYEQY
NA,TRBV21-1,TRBJ2-5,ASSPRGRKGAWETQY
NA,TRBV2,TRBJ1-1,ASSTNRAPNTEAF
TRBD1,TRBV5-4,TRBJ2-7,ASSLVGTGSYEQY
NA,TRBV5-1,TRBJ1-1,ASSSDPTGTEAF
NA,TRBV7-3,TRBJ2-1,ASSSGAGRGNEQF
TRBD1,TRBV5-4,TRBJ1-2,ASRLAGTVGGYT
NA,TRBV4-1,TRBJ1-1,ASSRGGANTEAF
TRBD1,TRBV7-9,TRBJ1-2,ASSVRQGSNGYT
TRBD1,TRBV5-6,TRBJ1-2,ASSLRTGTHYGYT
NA,TRBV4-2,TRBJ1-2,ASSQDNRNGYT
NA,TRBV7-8,TRBJ1-4,ASSLREKLGTNEKLF
TRBD2,TRBV5-4,TRBJ2-7,ASSSAGQGGLEQY
NA,TRBV4-1,TRBJ1-5,ASSLTGSYSNQPQH